The T cell receptor (beta chain) under discussion was sequenced for a study of blood T cell repertoires in COVID-19. Study as a whole: Samples taken during acute and convalescent COVID-19 were collected in the United States, Italy and Spain.

Only in-frame clones appear in the TCRdb table, and some are missing; sequencing was by immunoSEQ multiplex PCR. The sample has approximately 200,000 clones; about 83% are singletons. The sequenced material came from peripheral blood. This receptor was taken from a man between 60 and 70 years old who had recovered from COVID-19.

For the CDR3, the DNA is TGTGCCTGGAGTGGGGAGTGGGGGGCCGCGGGAGGGCCCCAGTACTTC. This sequence encodes CAWSGEWGAAGGPQYF. This chain connects TRBV30 to TRBJ2-5, with 9 nucleotides matching TRBD2. This CDR3 has 16 residues. From germline, CDR1 is GTSNPN and CDR2 SVGIG (reference sequence). J lost 9 bases, V lost 1 base, and 15 bases had no gene match.